Sequencing of this T cell receptor (beta chain) was carried out in a study of cytomegalovirus exposure and HLA in healthy donors. The overall study: Findings of an earlier analysis included roughly 110 million unique TCR beta sequences from some 190 million T cells. Whole-study results and caveats: Apart from CMV serostatus, no immune exposure information was available. Being productive about 87% or about 30% of the time was typical of most TCR beta V segments in an earlier analysis. Confirmation in vitro established that a few CMV-associated chains were specific for CMV antigens.

Vbeta (60) and Jbeta (13) primers were used in the PCR. Generated by immunoSEQ multiplex PCR, the TCRdb table keeps only in-frame clones and is missing some. This table has about 140,000 clones, around 80% appearing once. A word on this clone: Its target is not known.

CDR1 and CDR2 from the germline V gene are MNHNS and SASEGT. CDR3 length equals 18 residues. Trimming cost V 0 bases and J 0 bases; bases outside gene matches: 8. Sequencing was performed on PBMCs. The V gene is TRBV6-1, the J gene TRBJ1-3, with 7 bases lining up with TRBD1. This TCR came from a man aged 50-59 years in good health and CMV-seronegative. CDR3 nucleotides: TGTGCCAGCAGTGAAGCGCTTCAGGGGGGAAGCTCTGGAAACACCATATATTTT. Translation gives CASSEALQGGSSGNTIYF.